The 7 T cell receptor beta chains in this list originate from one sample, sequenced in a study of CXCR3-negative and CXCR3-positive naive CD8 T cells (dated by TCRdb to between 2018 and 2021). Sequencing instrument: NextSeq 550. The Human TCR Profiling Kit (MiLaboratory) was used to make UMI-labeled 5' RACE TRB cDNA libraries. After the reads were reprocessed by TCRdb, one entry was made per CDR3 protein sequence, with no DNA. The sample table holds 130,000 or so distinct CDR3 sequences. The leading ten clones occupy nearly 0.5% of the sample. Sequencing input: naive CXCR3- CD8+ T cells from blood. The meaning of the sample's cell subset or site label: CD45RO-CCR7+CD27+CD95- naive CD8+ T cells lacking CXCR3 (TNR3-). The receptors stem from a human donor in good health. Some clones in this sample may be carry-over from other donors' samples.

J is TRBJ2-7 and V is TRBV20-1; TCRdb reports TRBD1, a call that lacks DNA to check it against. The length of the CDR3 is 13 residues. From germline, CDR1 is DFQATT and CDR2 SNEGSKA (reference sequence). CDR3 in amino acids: CSASPLGPYEQYF.

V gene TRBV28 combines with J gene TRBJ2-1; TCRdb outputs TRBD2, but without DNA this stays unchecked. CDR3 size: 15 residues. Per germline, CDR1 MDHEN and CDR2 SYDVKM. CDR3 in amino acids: CASSLLAATYNEQFF.

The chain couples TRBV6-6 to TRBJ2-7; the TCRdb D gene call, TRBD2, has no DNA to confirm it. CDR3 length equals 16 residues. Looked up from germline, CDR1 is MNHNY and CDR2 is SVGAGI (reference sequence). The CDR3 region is CASSRSPGTATDEQYF.

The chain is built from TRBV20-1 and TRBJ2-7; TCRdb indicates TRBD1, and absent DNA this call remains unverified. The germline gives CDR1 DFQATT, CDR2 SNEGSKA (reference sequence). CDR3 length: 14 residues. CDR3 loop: CSARNRLLGNEQYF.

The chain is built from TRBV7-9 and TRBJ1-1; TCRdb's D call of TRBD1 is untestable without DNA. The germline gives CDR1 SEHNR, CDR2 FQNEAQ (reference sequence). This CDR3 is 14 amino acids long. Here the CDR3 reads CASSQLGGQTEAFF. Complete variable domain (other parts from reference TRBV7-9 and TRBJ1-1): DTGVSQNPRHKITKRGQNVTFRCDPISEHNRLYWYRQTLGQGPEFLTYFQNEAQLEKSRLLSDRFSAERPKGSFSTLEIQRTEQGDSAMYLCASSQLGGQTEAFFGQGTRLTVV.

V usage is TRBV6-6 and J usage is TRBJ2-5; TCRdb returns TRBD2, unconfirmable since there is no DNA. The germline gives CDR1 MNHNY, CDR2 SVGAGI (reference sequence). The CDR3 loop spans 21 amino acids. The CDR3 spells CASSYTGGSGGYSLYQETQYF.

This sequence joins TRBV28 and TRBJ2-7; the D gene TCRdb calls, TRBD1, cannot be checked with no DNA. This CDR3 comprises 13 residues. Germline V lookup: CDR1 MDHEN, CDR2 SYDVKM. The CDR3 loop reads CAATTGGSYEQYF.